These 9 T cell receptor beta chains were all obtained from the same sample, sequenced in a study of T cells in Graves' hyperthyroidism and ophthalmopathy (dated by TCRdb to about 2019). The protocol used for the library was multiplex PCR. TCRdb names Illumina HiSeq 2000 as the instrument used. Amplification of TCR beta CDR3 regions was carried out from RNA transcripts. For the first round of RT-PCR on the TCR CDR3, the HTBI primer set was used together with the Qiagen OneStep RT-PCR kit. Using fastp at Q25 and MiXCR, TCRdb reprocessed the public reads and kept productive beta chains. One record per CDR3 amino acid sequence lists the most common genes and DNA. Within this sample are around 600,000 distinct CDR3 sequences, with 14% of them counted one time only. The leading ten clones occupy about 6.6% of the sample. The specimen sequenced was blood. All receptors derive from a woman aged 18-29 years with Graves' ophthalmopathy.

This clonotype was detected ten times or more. This chain's CDR3 is CASRRDRETQYF. The DNA of the CDR3 is TGTGCCAGCAGAAGGGACAGAGAGACCCAGTACTTC. This chain connects TRBV28 to TRBJ2-5; 7 positions match TRBD1. Germline CDR1 and CDR2: MDHEN and SYDVKM. The CDR3 runs to 12 residues. V lost 6 bases and J lost 4; bases outside the gene matches: 2.

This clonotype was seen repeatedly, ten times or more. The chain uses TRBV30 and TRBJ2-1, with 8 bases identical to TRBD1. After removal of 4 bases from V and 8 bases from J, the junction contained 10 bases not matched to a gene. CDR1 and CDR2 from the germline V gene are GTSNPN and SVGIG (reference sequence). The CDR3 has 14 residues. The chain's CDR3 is CAWNRDRLIDEQFF. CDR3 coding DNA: TGTGCCTGGAACCGGGACAGGCTTATCGATGAGCAGTTCTTC.

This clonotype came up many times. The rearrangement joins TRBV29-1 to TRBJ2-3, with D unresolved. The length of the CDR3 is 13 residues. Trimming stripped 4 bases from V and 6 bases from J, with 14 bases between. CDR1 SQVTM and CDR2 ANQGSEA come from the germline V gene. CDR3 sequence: CSVGAGPGDTQYF. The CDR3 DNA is TGCAGCGTTGGGGCAGGCCCCGGCGATACGCAGTATTTT.

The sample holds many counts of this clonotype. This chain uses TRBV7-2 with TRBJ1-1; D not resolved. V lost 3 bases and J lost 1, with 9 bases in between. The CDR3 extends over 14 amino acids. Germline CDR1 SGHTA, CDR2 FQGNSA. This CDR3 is CASSFKMGNTEAFF. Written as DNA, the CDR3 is TGTGCCAGCAGCTTTAAAATGGGGAACACTGAAGCTTTCTTT.

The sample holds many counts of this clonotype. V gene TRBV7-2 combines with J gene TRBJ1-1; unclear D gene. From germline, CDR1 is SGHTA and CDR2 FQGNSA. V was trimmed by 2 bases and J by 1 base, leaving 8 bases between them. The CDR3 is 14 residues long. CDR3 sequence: CASSLFQENTEAFF. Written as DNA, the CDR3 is TGTGCCAGCAGCTTATTCCAGGAGAACACTGAAGCTTTCTTT.

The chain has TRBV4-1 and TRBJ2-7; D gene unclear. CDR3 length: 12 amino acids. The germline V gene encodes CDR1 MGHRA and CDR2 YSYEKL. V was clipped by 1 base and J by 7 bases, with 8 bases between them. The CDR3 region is CASSQVWGEQYF. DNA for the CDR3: TGCGCCAGCAGCCAAGTATGGGGTGAGCAGTACTTC.

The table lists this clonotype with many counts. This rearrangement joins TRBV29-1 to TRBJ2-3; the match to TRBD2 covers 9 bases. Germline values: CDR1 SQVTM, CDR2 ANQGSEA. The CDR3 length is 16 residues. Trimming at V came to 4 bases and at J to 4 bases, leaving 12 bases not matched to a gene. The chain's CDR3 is CSVVGREGDRADTQYF. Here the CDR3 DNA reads TGCAGCGTTGTAGGGCGGGAGGGCGATAGAGCAGATACGCAGTATTTT.

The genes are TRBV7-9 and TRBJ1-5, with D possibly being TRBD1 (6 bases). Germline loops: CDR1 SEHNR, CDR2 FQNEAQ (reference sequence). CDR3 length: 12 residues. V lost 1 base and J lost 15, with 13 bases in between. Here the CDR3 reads CASSLEDRTWHF. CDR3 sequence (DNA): TGTGCCAGCAGCTTAGAGGACAGAACGTGGCATTTT.

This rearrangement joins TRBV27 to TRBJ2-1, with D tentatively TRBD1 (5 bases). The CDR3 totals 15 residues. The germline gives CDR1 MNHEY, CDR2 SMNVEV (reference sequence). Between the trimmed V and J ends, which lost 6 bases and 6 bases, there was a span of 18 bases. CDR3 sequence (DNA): TGTGCCAGCAGGCAACGGGCAGGGTGGAGCAATGAGCAGTTCTTC. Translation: CASRQRAGWSNEQFF.